This T cell receptor beta chain appears in the sequencing data of a study of somatic mutations in cytotoxic T cells in rheumatoid arthritis. Germline CDR1 SGHAT, CDR2 FQNNGV. V lost 5 bases to trimming and J lost 0 bases, with 2 bases between them. This CDR3 has 11 amino acids. The table came from immunoSEQ multiplex PCR; TCRdb's copy has only in-frame clones and leaves some out. The data hold about 11,000 clones, with about 68% observed a single time. The rearrangement joins TRBV11-2 to TRBJ2-7; D is unclear. The source of this sequence is a man in his 70s in good health. Sequencing input: CD8+ T cells sorted from blood. The CDR3: CASSISYEQYF. As DNA, the CDR3 is TGTGCCAGCAGCATCTCCTACGAGCAGTACTTC.